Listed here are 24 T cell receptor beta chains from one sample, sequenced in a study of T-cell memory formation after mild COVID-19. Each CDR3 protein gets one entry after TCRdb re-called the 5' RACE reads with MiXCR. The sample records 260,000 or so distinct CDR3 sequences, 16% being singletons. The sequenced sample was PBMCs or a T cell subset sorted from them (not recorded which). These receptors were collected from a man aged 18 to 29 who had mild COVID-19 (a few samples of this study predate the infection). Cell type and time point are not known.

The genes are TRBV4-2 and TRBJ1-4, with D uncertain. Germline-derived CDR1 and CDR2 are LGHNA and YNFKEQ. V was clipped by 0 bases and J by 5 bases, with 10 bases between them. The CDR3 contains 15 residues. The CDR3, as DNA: TGTGCCAGCAGCCAAGAGCTGGGTACGAATGAAAAACTGTTTTTT. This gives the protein CASSQELGTNEKLFF.

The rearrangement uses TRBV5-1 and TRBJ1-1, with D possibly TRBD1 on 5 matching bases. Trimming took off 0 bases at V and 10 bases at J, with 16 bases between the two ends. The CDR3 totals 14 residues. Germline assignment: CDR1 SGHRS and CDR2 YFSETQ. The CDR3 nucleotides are TGCGCCAGCAGCTTGGCGAGGGGCAGGGAGAGAGCTTTCTTT. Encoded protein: CASSLARGRERAFF.

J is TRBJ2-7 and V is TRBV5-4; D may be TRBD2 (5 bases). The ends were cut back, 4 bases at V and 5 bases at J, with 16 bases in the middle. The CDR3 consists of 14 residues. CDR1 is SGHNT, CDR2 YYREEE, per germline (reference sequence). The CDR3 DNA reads TGTGCCAGCAGCCGGGGTGGAGTTCTCAACGAGCAGTACGTC. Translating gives CASSRGGVLNEQYV.

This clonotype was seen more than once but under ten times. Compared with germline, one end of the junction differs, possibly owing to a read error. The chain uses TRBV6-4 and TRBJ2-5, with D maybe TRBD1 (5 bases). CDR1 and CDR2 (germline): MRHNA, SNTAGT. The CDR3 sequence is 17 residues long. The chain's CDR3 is CASSDPPSAPGQGTQYF. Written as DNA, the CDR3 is TGTGCCAGCAGTGACCCGCCCAGCGCACCAGGACAAGGGACCCAGTACTTC.

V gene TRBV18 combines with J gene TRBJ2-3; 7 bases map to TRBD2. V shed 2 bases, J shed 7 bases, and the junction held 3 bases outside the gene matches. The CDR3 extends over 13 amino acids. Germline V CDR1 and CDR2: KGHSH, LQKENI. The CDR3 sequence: CASSPGEGNTQYF. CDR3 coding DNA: TGTGCCAGCTCACCAGGGGAGGGGAATACGCAGTATTTT.

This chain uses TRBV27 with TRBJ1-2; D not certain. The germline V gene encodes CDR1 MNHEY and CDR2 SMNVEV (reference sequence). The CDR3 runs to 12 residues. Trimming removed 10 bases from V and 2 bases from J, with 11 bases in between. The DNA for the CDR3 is TGTGCCACCACCGGGCCCAACTATGGCTACACCTTC. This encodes CATTGPNYGYTF.

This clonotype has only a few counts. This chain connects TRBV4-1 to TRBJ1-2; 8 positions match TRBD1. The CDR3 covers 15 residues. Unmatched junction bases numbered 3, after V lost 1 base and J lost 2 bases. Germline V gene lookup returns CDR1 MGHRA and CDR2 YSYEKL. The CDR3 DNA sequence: TGCGCCAGCAGCCAAGTGACAGGGGTGAACTATGGCTACACCTTC. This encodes CASSQVTGVNYGYTF.

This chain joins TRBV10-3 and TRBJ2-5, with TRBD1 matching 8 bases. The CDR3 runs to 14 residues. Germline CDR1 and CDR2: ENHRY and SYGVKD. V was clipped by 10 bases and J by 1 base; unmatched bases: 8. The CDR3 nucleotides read TGTGCCAGCGGACAGGGCGAGGTCCAAGAGACCCAGTACTTC. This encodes CASGQGEVQETQYF.

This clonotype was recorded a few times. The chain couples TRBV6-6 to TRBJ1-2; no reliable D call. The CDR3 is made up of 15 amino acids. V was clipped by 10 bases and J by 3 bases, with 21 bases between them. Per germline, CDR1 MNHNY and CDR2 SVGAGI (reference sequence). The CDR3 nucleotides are TGTGCCACCTCGTTGGGCCCGCCGATATACTATGGCTACACCTTC. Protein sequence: CATSLGPPIYYGYTF.

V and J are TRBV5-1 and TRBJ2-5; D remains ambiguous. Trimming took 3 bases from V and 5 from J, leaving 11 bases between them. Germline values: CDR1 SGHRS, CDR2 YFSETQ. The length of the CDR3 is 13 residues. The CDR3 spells CASSYEAAETQYF. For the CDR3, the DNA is TGCGCCAGCAGCTACGAGGCAGCGGAGACCCAGTACTTC.

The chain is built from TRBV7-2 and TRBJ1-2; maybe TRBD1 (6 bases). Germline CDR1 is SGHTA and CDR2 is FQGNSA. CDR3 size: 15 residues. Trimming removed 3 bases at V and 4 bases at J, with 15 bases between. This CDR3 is CASSFAEGGGYGYTF. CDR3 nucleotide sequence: TGTGCCAGCAGCTTCGCCGAAGGGGGAGGCTATGGCTACACCTTC.

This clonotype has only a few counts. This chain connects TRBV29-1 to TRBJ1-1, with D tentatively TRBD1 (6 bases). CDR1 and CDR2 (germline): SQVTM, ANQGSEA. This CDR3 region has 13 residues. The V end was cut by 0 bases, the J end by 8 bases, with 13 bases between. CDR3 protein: CSVEEGGKPEAFF. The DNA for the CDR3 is TGCAGCGTTGAAGAAGGGGGGAAACCAGAAGCTTTCTTT.

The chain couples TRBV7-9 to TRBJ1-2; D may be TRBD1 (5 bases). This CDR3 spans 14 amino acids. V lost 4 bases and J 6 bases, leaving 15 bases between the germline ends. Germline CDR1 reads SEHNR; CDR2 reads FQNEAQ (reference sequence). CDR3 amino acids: CASSSNGGRNGYTF. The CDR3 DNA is TGTGCCAGCAGCTCGAACGGGGGTAGGAATGGCTACACCTTC.

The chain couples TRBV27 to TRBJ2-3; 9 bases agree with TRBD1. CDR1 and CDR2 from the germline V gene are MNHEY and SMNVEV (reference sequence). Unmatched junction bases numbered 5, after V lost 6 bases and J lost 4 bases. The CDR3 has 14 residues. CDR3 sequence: CASSGQGSSDTQYF. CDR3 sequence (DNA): TGTGCCAGCAGCGGACAGGGGTCATCAGATACGCAGTATTTT.

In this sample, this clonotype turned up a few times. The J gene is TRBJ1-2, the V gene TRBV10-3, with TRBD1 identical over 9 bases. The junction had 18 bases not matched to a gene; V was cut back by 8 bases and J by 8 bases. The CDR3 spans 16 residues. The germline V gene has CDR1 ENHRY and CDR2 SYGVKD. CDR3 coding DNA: TGTGCCATCTCTAACCGGGACAGGGAGAAATTGAGGGGCTACACCTTC. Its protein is CAISNRDREKLRGYTF.

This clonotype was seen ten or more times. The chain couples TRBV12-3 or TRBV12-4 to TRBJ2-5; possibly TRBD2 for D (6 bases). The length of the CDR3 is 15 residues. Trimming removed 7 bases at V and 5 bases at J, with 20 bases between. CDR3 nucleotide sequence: TGTGCCAGCACTGGCGGGACCCATGTACGGGAGACCCAGTACTTC. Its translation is CASTGGTHVRETQYF.

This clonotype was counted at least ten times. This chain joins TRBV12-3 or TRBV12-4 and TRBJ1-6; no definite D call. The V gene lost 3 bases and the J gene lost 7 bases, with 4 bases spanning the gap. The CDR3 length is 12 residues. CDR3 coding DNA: TGTGCCAGCAGTTTCCCAAATTCACCCCTCCACTTT. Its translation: CASSFPNSPLHF.

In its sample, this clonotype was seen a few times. CDR3 in DNA: TGCGCCAGCAGCTCGACTAGCGGGGCCGTGACCGGGGAGCTGTTTTTT. Its protein is CASSSTSGAVTGELFF. This chain uses TRBV5-1 with TRBJ2-2, with 11 bases matching TRBD2. The CDR3 runs to 16 residues. With V trimmed by 3 bases and J by 5 bases, 6 bases remained unmatched. The germline gives CDR1 SGHRS, CDR2 YFSETQ.

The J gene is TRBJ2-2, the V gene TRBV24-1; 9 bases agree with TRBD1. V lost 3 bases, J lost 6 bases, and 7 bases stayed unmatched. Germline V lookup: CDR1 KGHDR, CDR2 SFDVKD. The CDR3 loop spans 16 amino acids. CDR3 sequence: CATSDPRTGVAGELFF. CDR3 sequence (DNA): TGTGCCACCAGTGATCCCCGGACAGGGGTGGCCGGGGAGCTGTTTTTT.

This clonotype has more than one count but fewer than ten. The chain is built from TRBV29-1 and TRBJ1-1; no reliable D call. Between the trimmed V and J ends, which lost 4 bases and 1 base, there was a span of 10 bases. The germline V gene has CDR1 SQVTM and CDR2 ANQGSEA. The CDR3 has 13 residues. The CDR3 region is CSVVVRANTEAFF. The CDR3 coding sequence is TGCAGCGTTGTTGTCAGAGCGAACACTGAAGCTTTCTTT. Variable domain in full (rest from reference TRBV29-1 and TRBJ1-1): SAVISQKPSRDICQRGTSLTIQCQVDSQVTMMFWYRQQPGQSLTLIATANQGSEATYESGFVIDKFPISRPNLTFSTLTVSNMSPEDSSIYLCSVVVRANTEAFFGQGTRLTVV.

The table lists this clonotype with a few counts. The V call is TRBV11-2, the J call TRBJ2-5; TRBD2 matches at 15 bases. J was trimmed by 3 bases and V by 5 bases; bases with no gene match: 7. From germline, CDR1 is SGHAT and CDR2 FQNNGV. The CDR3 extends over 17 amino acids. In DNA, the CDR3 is TGTGCCAGCAGCAGGGGACTAGCGGGGGGTCGAAAAGAGACCCAGTACTTC. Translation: CASSRGLAGGRKETQYF.

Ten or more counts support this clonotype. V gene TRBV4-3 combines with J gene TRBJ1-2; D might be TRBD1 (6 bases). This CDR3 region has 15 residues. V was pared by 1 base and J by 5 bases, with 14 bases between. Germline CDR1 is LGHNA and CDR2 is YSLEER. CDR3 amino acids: CASSQGPGAGYGYTF. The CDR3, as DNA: TGCGCCAGCAGCCAAGGCCCGGGGGCTGGATATGGCTACACCTTC.

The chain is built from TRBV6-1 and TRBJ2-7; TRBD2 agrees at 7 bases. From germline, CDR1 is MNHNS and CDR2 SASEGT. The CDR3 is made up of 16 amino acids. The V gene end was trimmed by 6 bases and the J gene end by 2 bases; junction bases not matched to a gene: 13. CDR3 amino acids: CASRIGGGIGTYEQYV. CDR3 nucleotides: TGTGCCAGCAGGATTGGGGGAGGGATTGGAACCTACGAGCAGTACGTC.

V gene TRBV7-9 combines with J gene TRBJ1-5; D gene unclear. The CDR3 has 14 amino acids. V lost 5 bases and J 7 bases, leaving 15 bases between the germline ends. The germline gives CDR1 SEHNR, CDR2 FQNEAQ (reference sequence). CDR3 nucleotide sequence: TGTGCCAGCAGCCCCATTGGGCCCCCGCAGCCCCAGCATTTT. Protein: CASSPIGPPQPQHF.